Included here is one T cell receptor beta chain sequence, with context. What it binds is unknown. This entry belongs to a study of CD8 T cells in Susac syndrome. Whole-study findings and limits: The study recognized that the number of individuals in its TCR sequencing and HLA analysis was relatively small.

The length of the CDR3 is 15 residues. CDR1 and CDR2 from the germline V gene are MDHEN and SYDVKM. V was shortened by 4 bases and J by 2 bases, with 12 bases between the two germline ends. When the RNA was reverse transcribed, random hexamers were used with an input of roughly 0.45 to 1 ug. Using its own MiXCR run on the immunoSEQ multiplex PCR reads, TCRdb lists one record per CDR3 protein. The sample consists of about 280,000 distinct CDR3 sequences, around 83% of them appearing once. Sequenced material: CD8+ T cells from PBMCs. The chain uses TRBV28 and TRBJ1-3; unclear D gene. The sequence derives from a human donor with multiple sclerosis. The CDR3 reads CASSYQQIPGNTIYF. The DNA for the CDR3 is TGTGCCAGCAGTTACCAACAGATCCCTGGAAACACCATATATTTT. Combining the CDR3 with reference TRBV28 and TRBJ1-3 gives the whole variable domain DVKVTQSSRYLVKRTGEKVFLECVQDMDHENMFWYRQDPGLGLRLIYFSYDVKMKEKGDIPEGYSVSREKKERFSLILESASTNQTSMYLCASSYQQIPGNTIYFGEGSWLTVV.